This TCR beta chain was sequenced in a study of blood T cell repertoires in COVID-19. Clones were read by immunoSEQ multiplex PCR, and TCRdb kept only the in-frame ones, dropping some. The sample contains 100,000 to 120,000 clones, roughly 80% of which appear only once. V gave up 3 bases and J gave up 1 base; unmatched junction bases: 8. Germline CDR1 and CDR2: SGDLS and YYNGEE. The CDR3 spans 18 residues. Sequenced input: peripheral blood. The clonotype comes from a man aged 50 to 59 with acute or convalescent COVID-19. The chain recombines TRBV9 with TRBJ2-6; 9 positions match TRBD1. CDR3 in DNA: TGTGCCAGCAGCGACCCACAGGGGGCCGCGTCTGGGGCCAACGTCCTGACTTTC. This gives the protein CASSDPQGAASGANVLTF.